This T cell receptor (beta chain) emerged from a study of response to subunit inactivated influenza vaccine. TCRdb re-called the RT-PCR reads with MiXCR, one entry per CDR3 protein. The data hold 650,000 to 800,000 distinct CDR3 sequences, with about 15% observed a single time. Per germline, CDR1 SGHTA and CDR2 FQGNSA. The CDR3 consists of 16 residues. V gave up 6 bases and J gave up 0 bases; unmatched junction bases: 4. This clonotype was detected many times. Its specificity is unknown. Study observations and caveats: It was the authors' suggestion that each seasonal influenza vaccination recruits few new T cells.

This TCR was sampled from a man between 50 and 59 years old who received an inactivated influenza vaccine. The chain carries TRBV7-2 and TRBJ2-3; TRBD2 matches at 12 bases. The material sequenced was PBMCs from blood, taken about 14 days before vaccination. The CDR3: CASSLLAGGSTDTQYF. The CDR3 nucleotides are TGTGCCAGCAGTTTACTAGCGGGGGGAAGCACAGATACGCAGTATTTT.